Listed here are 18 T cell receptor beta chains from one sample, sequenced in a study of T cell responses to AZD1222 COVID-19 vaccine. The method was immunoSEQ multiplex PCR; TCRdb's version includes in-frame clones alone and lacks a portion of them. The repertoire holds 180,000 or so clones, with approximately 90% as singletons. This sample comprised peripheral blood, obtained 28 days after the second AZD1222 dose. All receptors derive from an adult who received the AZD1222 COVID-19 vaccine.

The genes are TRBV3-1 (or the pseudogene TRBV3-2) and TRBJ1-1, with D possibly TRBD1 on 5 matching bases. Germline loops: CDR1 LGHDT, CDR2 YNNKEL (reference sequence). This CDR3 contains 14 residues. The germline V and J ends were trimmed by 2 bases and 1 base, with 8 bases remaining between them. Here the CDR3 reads CASSQITGNTEAFF. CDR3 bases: TGTGCCAGCAGCCAAATTACAGGGAACACTGAAGCTTTCTTT.

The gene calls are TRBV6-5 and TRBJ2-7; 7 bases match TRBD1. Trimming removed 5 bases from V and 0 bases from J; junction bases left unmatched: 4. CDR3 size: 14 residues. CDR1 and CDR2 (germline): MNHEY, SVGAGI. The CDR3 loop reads CASSLTGRSYEQYF. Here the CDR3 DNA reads TGTGCCAGCAGTCTGACAGGGCGCTCCTACGAGCAGTACTTC.

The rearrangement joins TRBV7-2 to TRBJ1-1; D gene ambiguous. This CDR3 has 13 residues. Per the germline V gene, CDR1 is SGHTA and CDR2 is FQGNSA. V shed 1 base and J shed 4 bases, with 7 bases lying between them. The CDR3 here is CASSLGRVTEAFF. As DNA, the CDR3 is TGTGCCAGCAGCTTAGGGCGCGTCACTGAAGCTTTCTTT.

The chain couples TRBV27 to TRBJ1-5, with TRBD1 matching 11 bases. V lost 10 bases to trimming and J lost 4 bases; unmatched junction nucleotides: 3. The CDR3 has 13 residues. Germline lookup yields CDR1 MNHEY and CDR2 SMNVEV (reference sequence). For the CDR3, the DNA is TGTGCCATCGGACAGGGGGCAAATCAGCCCCAGCATTTT. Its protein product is CAIGQGANQPQHF.

The CDR3 region is CASSPSNTGELFF. The CDR3 nucleotides read TGTGCCAGCAGCCCTTCGAACACCGGGGAGCTGTTTTTT. The chain carries TRBV14 and TRBJ2-2, with D unresolved. CDR3 length: 13 amino acids. The germline V gene has CDR1 SGHDN and CDR2 FVKESK. V was pared by 4 bases and J by 0 bases, with 3 bases between.

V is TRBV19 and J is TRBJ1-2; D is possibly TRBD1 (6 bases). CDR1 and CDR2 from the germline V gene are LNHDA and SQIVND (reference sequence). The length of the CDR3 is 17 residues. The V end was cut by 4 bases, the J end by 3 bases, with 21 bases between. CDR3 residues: CASSTGWAGASYYGYTF. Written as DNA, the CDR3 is TGTGCCAGTAGTACCGGATGGGCAGGGGCCTCCTACTATGGCTACACCTTC.

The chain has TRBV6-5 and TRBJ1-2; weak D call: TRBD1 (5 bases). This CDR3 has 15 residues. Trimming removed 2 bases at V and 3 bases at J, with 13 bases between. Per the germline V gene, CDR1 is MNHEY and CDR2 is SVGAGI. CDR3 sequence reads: CASSYKGLRDYGYTF. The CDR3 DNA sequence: TGTGCCAGCAGTTACAAGGGCCTCAGGGACTATGGCTACACCTTC.

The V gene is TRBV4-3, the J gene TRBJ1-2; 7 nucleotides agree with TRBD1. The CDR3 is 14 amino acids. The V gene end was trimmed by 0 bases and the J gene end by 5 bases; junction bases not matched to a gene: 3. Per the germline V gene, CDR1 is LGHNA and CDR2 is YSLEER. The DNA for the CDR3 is TGCGCCAGCAGCCAAGAGCCAGGGGGATATGGCTACACCTTC. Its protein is CASSQEPGGYGYTF.

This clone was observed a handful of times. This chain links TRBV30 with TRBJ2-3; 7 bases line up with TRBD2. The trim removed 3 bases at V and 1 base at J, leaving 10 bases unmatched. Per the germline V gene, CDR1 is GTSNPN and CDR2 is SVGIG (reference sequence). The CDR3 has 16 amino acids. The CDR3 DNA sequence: TGTGCCTGGAGCTGGGGGGGGGACCTTGGCACAGATACGCAGTATTTT. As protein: CAWSWGGDLGTDTQYF. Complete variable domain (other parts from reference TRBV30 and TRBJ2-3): SQTIHQWPATLVQPVGSPLSLECTVEGTSNPNLYWYRQAAGRGLQLLFYSVGIGQISSEVPQNLSASRPQDRQFILSSKKLLLSDSGFYLCAWSWGGDLGTDTQYFGPGTRLTVL.

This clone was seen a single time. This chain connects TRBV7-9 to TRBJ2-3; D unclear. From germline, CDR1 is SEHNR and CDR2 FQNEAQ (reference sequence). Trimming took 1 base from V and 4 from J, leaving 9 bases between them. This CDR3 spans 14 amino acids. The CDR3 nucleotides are TGTGCCAGCAGCTTAGACTCAGCGTCAGATACGCAGTATTTT. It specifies CASSLDSASDTQYF.

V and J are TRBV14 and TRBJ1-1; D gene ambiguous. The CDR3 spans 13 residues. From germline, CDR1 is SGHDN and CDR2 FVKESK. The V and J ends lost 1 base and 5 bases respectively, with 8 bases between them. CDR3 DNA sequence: TGTGCCAGCAGCCAAGGGGGATGGACTGAAGCTTTCTTT. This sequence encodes CASSQGGWTEAFF.

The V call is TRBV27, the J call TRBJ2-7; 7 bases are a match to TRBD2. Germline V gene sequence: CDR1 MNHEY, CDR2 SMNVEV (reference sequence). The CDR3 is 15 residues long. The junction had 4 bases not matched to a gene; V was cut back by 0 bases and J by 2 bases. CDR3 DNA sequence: TGTGCCAGCAGTTTATCTACGGGAGGCGCCTACGAGCAGTACTTC. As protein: CASSLSTGGAYEQYF.

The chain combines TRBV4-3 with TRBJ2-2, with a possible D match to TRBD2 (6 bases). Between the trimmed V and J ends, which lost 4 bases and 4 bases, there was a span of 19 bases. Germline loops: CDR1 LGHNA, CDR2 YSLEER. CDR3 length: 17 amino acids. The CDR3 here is CASSRVRGGTGTGELFF. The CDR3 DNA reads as TGCGCCAGCAGCCGAGTACGGGGCGGGACGGGCACCGGGGAGCTGTTTTTT.

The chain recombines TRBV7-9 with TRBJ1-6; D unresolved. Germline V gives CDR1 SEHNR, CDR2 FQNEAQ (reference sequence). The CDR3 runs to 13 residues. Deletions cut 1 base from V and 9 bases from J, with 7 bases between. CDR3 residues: CASSLEGGSPLHF. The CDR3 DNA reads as TGTGCCAGCAGCTTAGAGGGTGGTTCACCCCTCCACTTT.

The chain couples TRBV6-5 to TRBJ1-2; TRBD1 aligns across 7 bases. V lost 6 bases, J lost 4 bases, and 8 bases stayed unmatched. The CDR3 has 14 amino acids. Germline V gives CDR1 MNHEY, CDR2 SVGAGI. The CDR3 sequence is CASRNHRGGYGYTF. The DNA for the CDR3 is TGTGCCAGCAGAAACCACAGGGGAGGCTATGGCTACACCTTC.

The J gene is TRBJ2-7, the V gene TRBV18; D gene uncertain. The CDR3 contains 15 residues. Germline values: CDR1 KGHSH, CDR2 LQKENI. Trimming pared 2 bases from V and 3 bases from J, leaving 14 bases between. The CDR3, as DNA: TGTGCCAGCTCACCAGGTACGTCGTTCGGCTACGAGCAGTACTTC. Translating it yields CASSPGTSFGYEQYF.

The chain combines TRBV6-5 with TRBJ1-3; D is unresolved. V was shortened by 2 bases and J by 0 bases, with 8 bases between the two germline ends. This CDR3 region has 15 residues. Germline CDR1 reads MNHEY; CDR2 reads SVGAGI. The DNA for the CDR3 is TGTGCCAGCAGTTACGCCGTGAGCTCTGGAAACACCATATATTTT. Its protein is CASSYAVSSGNTIYF.

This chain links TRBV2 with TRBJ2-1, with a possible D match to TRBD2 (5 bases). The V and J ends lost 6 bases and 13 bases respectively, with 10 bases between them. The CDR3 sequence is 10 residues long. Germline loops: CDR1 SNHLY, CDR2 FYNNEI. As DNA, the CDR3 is TGTGCCAGCAGATCTGGAGGACAGTTCTTC. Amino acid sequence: CASRSGGQFF.